These 5 T cell receptor beta chains were sequenced from one sample in a study of shared clonotypes between healthy human individuals. The method was immunoSEQ multiplex PCR; TCRdb's version includes in-frame clones alone and lacks a portion of them. The data show 750,000 to 1,000,000 clones, with 80% to 95% seen just once and 20% to 30% held by the top ten. CD45RO-negative, CCR7-positively selected cells formed the naive CD8 fraction, excluding terminally differentiated effector memory CD45RA+ cells. Sequenced sample: naive CD8+ T cells sorted from blood. These receptor sequences come from a man younger than 40 in good health.

V gene TRBV4-2 combines with J gene TRBJ2-7; TRBD1 matches at 9 bases. Trimming cost V 5 bases and J 3 bases; bases outside gene matches: 5. Germline V lookup: CDR1 LGHNA, CDR2 YNFKEQ. This CDR3 is 14 amino acids long. In nucleotides, the CDR3 is TGTGCCAGCAGCTCGGACAGGGGCAACTACGAGCAGTACTTC. Protein: CASSSDRGNYEQYF.

This chain connects TRBV11-3 to TRBJ2-3, with D possibly TRBD1 on 5 matching bases. The germline CDR1 and CDR2 sequences are SGHNT and YENEEA. V lost 5 bases and J 0 bases, leaving 9 bases between the germline ends. The CDR3 has 14 residues. DNA of the CDR3: TGTGCCAGCAGCCAGACAGCTAGCACAGATACGCAGTATTTT. It codes for CASSQTASTDTQYF.

The chain links TRBV5-4 to TRBJ2-1; 13 nucleotides align to TRBD2. The J segment lost 10 bases and the V segment lost 0 bases, leaving 10 bases of the junction unmatched. Germline-derived CDR1 and CDR2 are SGHNT and YYREEE (reference sequence). The length of the CDR3 is 17 residues. Here the CDR3 reads CASSLDVLGTSGTEQFF. DNA for the CDR3: TGTGCCAGCAGCTTGGATGTTCTTGGGACTAGCGGGACAGAGCAGTTCTTC.

The CDR3 loop reads CASSPDRGNSYEQYF. For the CDR3, the DNA is TGTGCCAGCAGCCCGGACAGGGGAAATTCCTACGAGCAGTACTTC. This chain uses TRBV28 with TRBJ2-7, with 9 bases matching TRBD1. With 6 bases clipped from V and 1 base from J, the junction kept 7 bases outside the gene matches. Germline V gives CDR1 MDHEN, CDR2 SYDVKM. This CDR3 is built from 15 residues.

V gene TRBV13 combines with J gene TRBJ1-1, with D perhaps matching TRBD1 (6 bases). Trimming left V 3 bases short and J 8 bases short, with 10 bases between. The germline gives CDR1 PRHDT, CDR2 FYEKMQ (reference sequence). The CDR3 contains 12 residues. The CDR3 coding sequence is TGTGCCAGCAGCTTCCGGACAGCAGAAGCTTTCTTT. Its protein is CASSFRTAEAFF.